Listed here is a single T cell receptor (beta chain). Its antigen is currently not known. It has no much larger one-base neighbor in the sample; base qualities were not kept. This sample was included in a study of cytomegalovirus exposure and HLA in healthy donors (dated by TCRdb to 2016 to 2017). As for the study more broadly: An earlier analysis of some 550 of the donors reported approximately 300 Gb of sequence data and 120 million or so unique TCR beta sequences from around 200 million T cells. About 310 gigabases of sequencing data and approximately 84 million unique TCR sequences were included in an early release covering 550 to 800 HLA-typed donors. Of the 300 to 500 genotyped donors, 80% to 90% were placed in the genetic ancestry cluster associated with self-reported Caucasian donors. The study was designed to test whether signatures of past pathogen exposure could be identified by cataloging public T cell receptors. The T cell repertoires of some 670 subjects were profiled by immunosequencing and related to cytomegalovirus serostatus. Besides the first cohort of about 730 subjects, a separate validation cohort made up of 120 different subjects was used. High-throughput TCR immunosequencing, statistical association of individual TCRs with disease status, and machine learning were combined to predict cytomegalovirus infection status. In a later analysis, previously published TCR beta repertoires from 550 to 700 donors were re-analyzed and high-resolution HLA genotyping was added so that TCR occurrence patterns could be studied. In the later analysis, no new phenotypic data were used to find candidate immune exposures; instead, reliance was placed on TCR beta sequences and their occurrence across donors. To decide whether each TCR beta V gene segment behaved as functional or pseudogenic, an earlier analysis of several hundred of the donors relied on high-throughput TCR beta sequencing. Alongside the repertoire data, information on donor age, sex, ethnicity and CMV serostatus was compiled. A later genetic analysis took genome-wide SNP genotypes for about 60% of the roughly 670 donors and used that subset as a discovery cohort. Every repertoire in the discovery cohort had been generated on one and the same sequencing platform. Class I and class II HLA loci were covered by the typing at four-digit resolution. The number of donors typed differed by locus, with roughly 620-630 for A, B, C, DRB1 and DQB1, roughly 520 for DQA1, 600 to 610 for DPA1, and around 460 for DPB1. Roughly five DR-DQ haplotypes were handled as single units for association and clustering, since linkage in the cohort was strong. Across 300 to 500 genotyped donors of the cohort, an average of approximately 240,000 unique TCR beta nucleotide sequences per donor were sequenced, and 15% to 20% of those sequences were non-productive. What the study reported, not specific to this receptor: In vitro tests confirmed that a few of the cytomegalovirus-associated TCR beta chains recognize cytomegalovirus antigens. In a later analysis, the rate of TCR association differed among HLA loci, with DRB1 alleles having the most associated TCRs and HLA-C alleles having the fewest. A group of highly shared sequence variants was considered likely to be a technical artifact of the sequencing pipeline. Strong co-occurrence of HLA alleles, especially DR and DQ, made assigning TCR associations to individual alleles difficult. A further reported finding was that TCR beta sequences accurately predicted the HLA-A and HLA-B alleles for most subjects in the first cohort. Only TCR beta chains were sequenced in this cohort, and the absence of alpha or paired-chain data limited detectable features. Some IMGT-functional V segments, including TRBV6-2 and TRBV6-3, could not be distinguished by the 87-base-pair reads and were therefore excluded. Several of the top co-occurrence clusters appeared to be linked to parvovirus B19, influenza, CMV and Epstein-Barr virus, according to a later analysis. Because HLA typing was unavailable for some donors at each locus, only the typed subset was used in association tests. Correlated functional status among segregating V segments might reflect linkage disequilibrium, but an unknown experimental factor could not be ruled out. In a later analysis, most CMV-associated TCR beta chains were found to appear HLA-restricted, with HLA associations seemingly driven largely by CMV exposure. At a false discovery rate of 0.05, a later analysis linked some 17,000 TCR beta sequences to specific HLA alleles. Compared with the roughly 720-donor mean, donors in an Asian-associated ancestry cluster had fewer N-insertions in productive TCRs, according to a later genetic analysis. In an earlier analysis of around 500 of the donors, most TCR beta V segments appeared in productive rearrangements about 87% or about 30% of the time, broadly matching IMGT annotations. CMV serostatus was the only immune exposure information available for the cohort. The study listed approximately 160 TCR beta chains as associated with cytomegalovirus. In a later genetic analysis, a missense DCLRE1C variant was associated with V-gene and J-gene trimming of TCR beta chains, and the association was replicated in an independent cohort. In a later analysis, HLA-associated TCR beta chains were found to be more clonally expanded and to have lower generation probabilities than equally common non-associated chains. The authors suggested that the approach could potentially be extended to other disease states and immunological phenotypes. The presence/absence analyses assumed that sequencing depth was roughly uniform across donors, and that assumption may not be true. Across donors, most TCR sequences were observed very rarely, whereas some public TCRs were present in many individuals. Because counts were too low, more than 15 rarely observed V segments, including chromosome 9 orphons, were excluded from the earlier analysis of some 540 of the donors. Cytomegalovirus status was reported to be diagnosed by the classifier with high specificity and sensitivity in both the original and validation cohorts.

The CDR3 goes from the cysteine to the phenylalanine over 15 residues. CDR3 DNA only is kept here, 45 bases in frame from base 1. Trimming removed 7 bases from V and 3 bases from J, leaving 16 bases between the germline ends. Reading the germline V gene gives CDR1 MNHNS and CDR2 SASEGT. In total, approximately 610 healthy bone marrow donors made up the cohort. All cohort members were sampled while nominally healthy, although unrecorded immune exposures were likely present. The donor tested CMV seronegative and was one of the 352 seronegative cohort members. A peripheral blood sample was collected from each donor, and TCR beta sequencing was performed on peripheral blood mononuclear cells. Genomic DNA was extracted from the blood cell samples with the Qiagen DNeasy Blood Extraction Kit. Library preparation employed the immunoSEQ multiplex PCR assay. The multiplex PCR relied on a mix of 60 forward primers for TCR Vbeta segments and 13 reverse primers for TCR Jbeta segments. A multiplex PCR assay on genomic DNA amplified the CDR3 region of rearranged TCR beta genes. The amplified TCR beta libraries were sequenced on the Illumina HiSeq System as 87-base-pair reads. Per the authors' processing: Across the 600 to 700 repertoires, a later analysis counted 75 million to 90 million unique TCR beta chains, around 11 million of which were shared by at least two donors. Raw reads were error-corrected and collapsed into unique sequences by a nearest-neighbor algorithm in which closely related sequences were merged to remove PCR and sequencing errors. To assign V, D and J gene segments, CDR3 sequences were aligned to IMGT reference sequences. For a sequence to be retained, a match of at least six nucleotides was required to both a V gene segment and a J gene segment. Rearrangements were classified as productive when the CDR3 lacked stop codons and remained in frame with V and J, and all other rearrangements were classified as non-productive. Following IMGT convention, CDR3 was defined as the stretch from the second conserved V-encoded cysteine up to the conserved J-encoded phenylalanine. The earlier analysis of 587 of the donors excluded sequences that lacked an unambiguous match to a single V gene segment. An earlier analysis of roughly 590 of the donors called V segments functional above 56.7% productive rearrangements and segregating when the between-donor standard deviation exceeded 5%. A statistical classification framework was developed to diagnose cytomegalovirus status using the catalog of TCR beta chain sequences. In a later analysis, TCR nucleotide sequences were compared against IMGT/GENE-DB human TR gene sequences so that V and J genes could be assigned. Using the TCRdist pipeline, a later analysis assigned CDR3 sequences along with most-parsimonious VDJ recombination scenarios. In a later analysis, each TCR beta chain was defined by its CDR3 amino acid sequence together with its V-gene family, and reads without a unique V-gene family were excluded. In a later analysis, 450 to 600 highly shared, low-generation-probability nucleotide sequences were removed to address suspected cross-contamination and a sequencing artifact. In a later analysis, a clonal expansion index was calculated for each public chain from normalized within-repertoire ranks of inferred template counts. A later analysis computed generation probabilities with a VDJ recombination model fitted to out-of-frame rearrangements, and checked the results against IGoR. In a later analysis, TCR-TCR, TCR-HLA and TCR-CMV co-occurrence was scored with hypergeometric tests, and a repertoire-size bias correction was applied to TCR pairs. False discovery rates were estimated in a later analysis by permuting HLA or CMV assignments 20 times. In a later analysis, co-occurring TCRs were grouped using DBSCAN, with TCRdist sequence similarity added in when clustering inside HLA-allele-positive subsets. Repertoires with fewer than 30,000 or more than 120,000 public chains, plus five repertoires with anomalous nucleotide sharing, were excluded from co-occurrence clustering. TCRdb stores this immuneACCESS table with in-frame sequences only. Part of the clones is absent; in the studies checked, under half of the shortfall reflects unresolved V genes, and no reason is known for the rest. Clone size and the V and J calls come from that table; the DNA yielded D and trimming. The sample profile shows about 150,000 clones; around 75% of them were found once. The ten largest make up 2.3% of the sample.

Specimen: PBMCs. This TCR was sampled from a male donor in good health and CMV-seronegative. The chain couples TRBV6-1 to TRBJ1-3, with the D gene uncertain. The CDR3 reads as follows: CASTRETRVGNTIYF. The sequenced DNA: TGTGCCAGCACCCGGGAAACTCGAGTTGGAAACACCATATATTTT.